At least ten counts were recorded for the clone carrying this T cell receptor beta chain. What it recognizes is unknown. Bulk TCR library preparation followed previously described methods with listed TCR primers. TCRdb re-derived calls from the PCR reads in MiXCR, one entry per CDR3 protein. The repertoire holds 70,000 to 95,000 distinct CDR3 sequences, with around a fifth as singletons. The data were obtained in a study of molecular identifiers for immune sequencing clone quantification. General study results and limits: Clones that had above 20 RNA copies took up over 97% of effector molecules but under 1% in naive cells.

The CDR3 length is 15 residues. V was clipped by 5 bases and J by 7 bases; unmatched bases: 6. The germline gives CDR1 PRHDT, CDR2 FYEKMQ (reference sequence). Specimen: naive CD8+ T cells from blood, with Jurkat cell RNA spiked in. Sample subset: FACS-sorted CD8+CD4-CCR7+CD45RA+ naive T cells. The clonotype originates from a human donor in good health. Some libraries in this study had Jurkat cell RNA spiked in. The chain carries TRBV13 and TRBJ2-1, with TRBD2 matching over 12 bases. The DNA for the CDR3 is TGTGCCAGCAGCATGACTAGCGGGAGCGGTAATGAGCAGTTCTTC. Encoded protein: CASSMTSGSGNEQFF.